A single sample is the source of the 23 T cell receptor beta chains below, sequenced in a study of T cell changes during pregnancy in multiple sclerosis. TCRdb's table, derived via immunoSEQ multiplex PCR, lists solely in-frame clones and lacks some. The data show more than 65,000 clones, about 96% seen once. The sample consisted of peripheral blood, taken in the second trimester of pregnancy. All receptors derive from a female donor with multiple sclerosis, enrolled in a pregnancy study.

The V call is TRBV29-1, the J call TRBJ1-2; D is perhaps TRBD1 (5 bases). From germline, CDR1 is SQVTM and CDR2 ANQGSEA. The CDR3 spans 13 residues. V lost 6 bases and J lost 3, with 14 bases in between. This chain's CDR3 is CSVRSTDYYGYTF. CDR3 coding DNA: TGCAGCGTGAGATCGACAGATTACTATGGCTACACCTTC.

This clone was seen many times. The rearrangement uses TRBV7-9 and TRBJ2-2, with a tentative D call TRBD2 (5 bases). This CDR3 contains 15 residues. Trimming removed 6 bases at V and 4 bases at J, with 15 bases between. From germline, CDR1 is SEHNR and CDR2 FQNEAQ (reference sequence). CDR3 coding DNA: TGTGCCAGCAGGGGATCGGGGTTTGGCACCGGGGAGCTGTTTTTT. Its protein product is CASRGSGFGTGELFF.

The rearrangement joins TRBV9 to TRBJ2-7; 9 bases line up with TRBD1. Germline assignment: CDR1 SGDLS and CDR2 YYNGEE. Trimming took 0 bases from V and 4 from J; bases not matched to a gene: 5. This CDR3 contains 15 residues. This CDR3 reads CASSVGGDRVYEQYF. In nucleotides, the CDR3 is TGTGCCAGCAGCGTAGGGGGGGACAGGGTATACGAGCAGTACTTC. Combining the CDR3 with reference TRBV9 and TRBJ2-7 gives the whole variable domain DSGVTQTPKHLITATGQRVTLRCSPRSGDLSVYWYQQSLDQGLQFLIQYYNGEERAKGNILERFSAQQFPDLHSELNLSSLELGDSALYFCASSVGGDRVYEQYFGPGTRLTVT.

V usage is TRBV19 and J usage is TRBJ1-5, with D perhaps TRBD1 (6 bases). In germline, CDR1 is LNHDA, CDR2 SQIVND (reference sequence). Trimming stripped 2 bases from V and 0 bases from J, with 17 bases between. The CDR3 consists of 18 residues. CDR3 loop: CASSITGQTSYSNQPQHF. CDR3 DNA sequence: TGTGCCAGTAGTATAACCGGACAGACAAGTTATAGCAATCAGCCCCAGCATTTT.

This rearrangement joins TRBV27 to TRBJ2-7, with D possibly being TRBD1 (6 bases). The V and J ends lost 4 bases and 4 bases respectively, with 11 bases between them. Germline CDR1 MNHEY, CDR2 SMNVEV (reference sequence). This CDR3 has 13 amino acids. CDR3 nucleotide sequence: TGTGCCAGCAGTTATGGCAGGGGTTACGAGCAGTACTTC. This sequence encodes CASSYGRGYEQYF.

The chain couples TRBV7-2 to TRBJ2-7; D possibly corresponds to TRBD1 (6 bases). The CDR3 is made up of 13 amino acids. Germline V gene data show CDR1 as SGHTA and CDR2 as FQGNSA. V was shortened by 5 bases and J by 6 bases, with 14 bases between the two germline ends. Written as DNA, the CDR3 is TGTGCCAGCAGCCTAAAAAGAGGGGGCGAGCAGTACTTC. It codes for CASSLKRGGEQYF.

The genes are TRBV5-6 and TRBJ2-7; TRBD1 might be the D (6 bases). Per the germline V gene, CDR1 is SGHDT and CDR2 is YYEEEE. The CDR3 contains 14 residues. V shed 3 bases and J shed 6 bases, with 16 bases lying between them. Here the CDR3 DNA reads TGTGCCAGCAGCTCGCAATTTACAGGGCCCGAGCAGTACTTC. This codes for CASSSQFTGPEQYF.

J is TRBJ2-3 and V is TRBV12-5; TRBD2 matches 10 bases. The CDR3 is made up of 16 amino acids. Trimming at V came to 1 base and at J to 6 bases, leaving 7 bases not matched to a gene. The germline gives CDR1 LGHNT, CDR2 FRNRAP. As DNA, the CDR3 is TGTGCTAGTGGTTTGGGGACTAGCGGAGGCCGGGATACGCAGTATTTT. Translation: CASGLGTSGGRDTQYF.

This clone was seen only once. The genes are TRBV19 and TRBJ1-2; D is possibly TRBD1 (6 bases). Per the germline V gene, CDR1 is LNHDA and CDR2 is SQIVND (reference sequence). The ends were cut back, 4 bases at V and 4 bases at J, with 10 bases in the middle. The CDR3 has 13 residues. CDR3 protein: CASSTDSFYGYTF. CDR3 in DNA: TGTGCCAGTAGTACGGACAGTTTCTATGGCTACACCTTC.

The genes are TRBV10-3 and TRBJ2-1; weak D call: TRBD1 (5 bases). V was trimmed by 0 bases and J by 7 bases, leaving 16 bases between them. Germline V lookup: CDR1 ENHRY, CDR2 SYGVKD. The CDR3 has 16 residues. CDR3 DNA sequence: TGTGCCATCAGTGAGTCCAGCAGGGTAGGCGTGAATGAGCAGTTCTTC. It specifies CAISESSRVGVNEQFF.

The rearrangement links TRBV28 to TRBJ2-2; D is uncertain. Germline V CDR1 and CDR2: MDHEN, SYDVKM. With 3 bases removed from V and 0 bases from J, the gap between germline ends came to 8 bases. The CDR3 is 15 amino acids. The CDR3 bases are TGTGCCAGCAGTTTCAGGTCAGCGAACACCGGGGAGCTGTTTTTT. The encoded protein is CASSFRSANTGELFF.

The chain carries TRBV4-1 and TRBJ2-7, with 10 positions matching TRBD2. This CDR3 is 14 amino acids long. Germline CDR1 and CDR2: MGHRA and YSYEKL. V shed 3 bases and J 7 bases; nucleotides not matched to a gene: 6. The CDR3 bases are TGCGCCAGCAGCCAGCCTAGCGGGAGAGGTGAGCAGTACTTC. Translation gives CASSQPSGRGEQYF.

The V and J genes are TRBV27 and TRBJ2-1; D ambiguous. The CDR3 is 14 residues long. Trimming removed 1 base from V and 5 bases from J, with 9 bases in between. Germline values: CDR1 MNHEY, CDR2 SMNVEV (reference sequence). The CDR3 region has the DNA TGTGCCAGCAGTTTATGGCAGGCGAACAATGAGCAGTTCTTC. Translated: CASSLWQANNEQFF.

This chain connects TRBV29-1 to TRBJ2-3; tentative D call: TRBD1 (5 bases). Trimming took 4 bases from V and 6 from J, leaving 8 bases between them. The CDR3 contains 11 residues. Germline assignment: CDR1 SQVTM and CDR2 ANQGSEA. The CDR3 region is CSVGAGDTQYF. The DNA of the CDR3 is TGCAGCGTTGGGGCAGGGGATACGCAGTATTTT.

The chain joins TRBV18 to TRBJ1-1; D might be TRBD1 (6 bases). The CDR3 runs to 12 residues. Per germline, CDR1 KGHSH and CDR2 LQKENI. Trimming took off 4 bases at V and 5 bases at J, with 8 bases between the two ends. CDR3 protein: CASSLTGTEAFF. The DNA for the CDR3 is TGTGCCAGCTCACTTACAGGGACTGAAGCTTTCTTT.

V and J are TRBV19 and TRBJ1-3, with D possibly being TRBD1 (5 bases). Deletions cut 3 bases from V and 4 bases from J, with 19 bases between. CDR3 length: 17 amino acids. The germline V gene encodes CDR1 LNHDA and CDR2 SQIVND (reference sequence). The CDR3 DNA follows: TGTGCCAGTAGTATTACCATTGTGGGGGGATCCGGAAACACCATATATTTT. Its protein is CASSITIVGGSGNTIYF.

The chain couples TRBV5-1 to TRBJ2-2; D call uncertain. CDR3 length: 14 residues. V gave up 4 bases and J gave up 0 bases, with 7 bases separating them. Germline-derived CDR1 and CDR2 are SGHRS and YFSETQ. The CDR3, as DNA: TGCGCCAGCAGCACTTATACGAACACCGGGGAGCTGTTTTTT. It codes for CASSTYTNTGELFF.

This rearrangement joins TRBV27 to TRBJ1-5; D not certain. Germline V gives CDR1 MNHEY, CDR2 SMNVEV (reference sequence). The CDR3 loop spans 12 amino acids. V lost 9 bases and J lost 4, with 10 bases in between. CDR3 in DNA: TGTGCCAGTGGAGGACTGAATCAGCCCCAGCATTTT. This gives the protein CASGGLNQPQHF.

DNA for the CDR3: TGTGCCAGCAGTTTAGGTCAGTACAATGAGCAGTTCTTC. Protein product: CASSLGQYNEQFF. The rearrangement uses TRBV27 and TRBJ2-1, with D unclear. The CDR3 sequence is 13 residues long. The germline V and J ends were trimmed by 2 bases and 4 bases, with 6 bases remaining between them. Per the germline V gene, CDR1 is MNHEY and CDR2 is SMNVEV (reference sequence).

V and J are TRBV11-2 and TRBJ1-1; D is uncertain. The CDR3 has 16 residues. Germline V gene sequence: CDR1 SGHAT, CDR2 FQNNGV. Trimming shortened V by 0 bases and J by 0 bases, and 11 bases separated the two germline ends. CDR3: CASSLDGTLMNTEAFF. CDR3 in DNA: TGTGCCAGCAGCTTAGACGGTACCCTCATGAACACTGAAGCTTTCTTT.

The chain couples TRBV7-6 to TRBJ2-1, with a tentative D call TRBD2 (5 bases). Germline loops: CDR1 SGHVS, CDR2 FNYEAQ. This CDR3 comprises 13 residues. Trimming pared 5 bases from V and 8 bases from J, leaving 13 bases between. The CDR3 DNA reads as TGTGCCAGCAGCGACGGAGGATTATATGAGCAGTTCTTC. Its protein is CASSDGGLYEQFF.

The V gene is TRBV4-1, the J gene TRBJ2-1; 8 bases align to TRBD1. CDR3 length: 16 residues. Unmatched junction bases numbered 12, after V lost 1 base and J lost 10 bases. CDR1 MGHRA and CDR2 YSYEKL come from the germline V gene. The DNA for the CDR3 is TGCGCCAGCAGCCAAGCGAGTCAGGGGGCGTTGGGGGAGCAGTTCTTC. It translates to CASSQASQGALGEQFF.

The CDR3 coding sequence is TGTGCCAGCAGGAGCGGGGGTCGCTACGAGCAGTACTTC. Protein product: CASRSGGRYEQYF. This chain connects TRBV28 to TRBJ2-7, with TRBD2 matching 8 bases. The CDR3 has 13 amino acids. Germline V gives CDR1 MDHEN, CDR2 SYDVKM. After removal of 6 bases from V and 3 bases from J, the junction contained 4 bases not matched to a gene.